The 6 T cell receptor beta chains given below trace back to one sample, sequenced in a study of identical twins (dated by TCRdb to the mid-2010s). The library was made by 5' RACE. The sample was run on an Illumina HiSeq 2000. TCRdb reran the public reads through fastp at Q25 and MiXCR, keeping productive beta chains. Every CDR3 protein is listed once, alongside the most common genes and DNA of its rows. The sample contains approximately 500,000 distinct CDR3 sequences, about 24% of them found a single time. The ten most abundant clones make up about 2.7% of the sample. The same sample was also studied in work on T cells expressing NK-cell markers.

Sequences were obtained from CD4+ T cells sorted from blood. These TCRs come from a woman between 18 and 29 years old in good health.

The rearrangement uses TRBV7-6 and TRBJ1-4, with TRBD1 as a possible D gene (5 bases). V was cut by 8 bases and J by 3 bases, with 7 bases left in between. The CDR3 contains 12 residues. Per the germline V gene, CDR1 is SGHVS and CDR2 is FNYEAQ. In DNA form, the CDR3 reads TGTGCCAGCGCAGGGTCTAATGAAAAACTGTTTTTT. Its translation is CASAGSNEKLFF.

Only a few counts were recorded for this clonotype. V is TRBV7-2 and J is TRBJ2-7; TRBD1 is a possible D gene (6 bases). V shed 1 base and J shed 6 bases, with 16 bases lying between them. Germline V gene lookup returns CDR1 SGHTA and CDR2 FQGNSA. The CDR3 sequence is 15 residues long. The CDR3 loop reads CASSLDPTGNREQYF. Written as DNA, the CDR3 is TGTGCCAGCAGCTTAGACCCGACAGGTAACCGCGAGCAGTACTTC. The entire variable domain, with the rest obtained from reference TRBV7-2 and TRBJ2-7, is as follows: GAGVSQSPSNKVTEKGKDVELRCDPISGHTALYWYRQSLGQGLEFLIYFQGNSAPDKSGLPSDRFSAERTGGSVSTLTIQRTQQEDSAVYLCASSLDPTGNREQYFGPGTRLTVT.

V gene TRBV5-1 combines with J gene TRBJ2-3; possible D gene TRBD1, 6 bases. The CDR3 contains 14 residues. Germline CDR1 is SGHRS and CDR2 is YFSETQ. Trimming left V 4 bases short and J 0 bases short, with 9 bases between. Here the CDR3 reads CASSIGGSTDTQYF. The CDR3 DNA reads TGCGCCAGCAGCATAGGGGGAAGCACAGATACGCAGTATTTT.

J is TRBJ2-5 and V is TRBV20-1, with D uncertain. The CDR3 covers 14 residues. V lost 5 bases and J lost 0, with 13 bases in between. Germline CDR1 is DFQATT and CDR2 is SNEGSKA (reference sequence). As DNA, the CDR3 is TGCAGTGCTTCCGACGGACGGAACCAAGAGACCCAGTACTTC. Translating it yields CSASDGRNQETQYF.

The table lists this clonotype with a few counts. V usage is TRBV10-3 and J usage is TRBJ1-2, with 8 positions matching TRBD1. The V and J ends lost 6 bases and 8 bases, in that order; junction bases with no gene match: 8. This CDR3 has 13 amino acids. Germline CDR1 is ENHRY and CDR2 is SYGVKD. The CDR3 reads CAIRMGQARGYTF. As DNA, the CDR3 is TGTGCCATCAGGATGGGACAGGCCCGCGGCTACACCTTC.

In this sample, this clonotype turned up a few times. This sequence joins TRBV29-1 and TRBJ2-3; D tentatively reads TRBD1 or TRBD2 (6 bases each). Germline lookup yields CDR1 SQVTM and CDR2 ANQGSEA. The CDR3 runs 12 residues. The CDR3 DNA is TGCAGTGCCCTGAGGGGGGCAGATACGCAGTATTTT. Translated, it gives CSALRGADTQYF.